Each of the 6 T cell receptor beta chains below was sequenced from the same sample in a study of blood T cell repertoires in COVID-19. Sequencing was performed with immunoSEQ multiplex PCR; in TCRdb, only in-frame clones are kept and a portion is missing. The sample has a few hundred thousand clones, 70% to 90% seen once; the top ten hold around 1.2%. The sample taken for sequencing was peripheral blood. The receptors were gathered from a man aged 40-55 years with acute or convalescent COVID-19.

The chain is built from TRBV5-4 and TRBJ1-6; 7 bases are shared with TRBD1. Trimming at V came to 5 bases and at J to 9 bases, leaving 14 bases not matched to a gene. The CDR3 runs 16 residues. Per the germline V gene, CDR1 is SGHNT and CDR2 is YYREEE (reference sequence). The CDR3 DNA follows: TGTGCCAGCAGTTCACAAGCTGGGACAGTGGGTTCACCCCTCCACTTT. Protein sequence: CASSSQAGTVGSPLHF.

A few counts support this clone. The chain links TRBV27 to TRBJ1-1; TRBD1 agrees at 9 bases. Germline CDR1 is MNHEY and CDR2 is SMNVEV (reference sequence). The V and J ends lost 4 bases and 8 bases, in that order; junction bases with no gene match: 5. The CDR3 totals 13 residues. In nucleotides, the CDR3 is TGTGCCAGCAGTTCGCCGGGACAGGGAGAAGCTTTCTTT. Translating gives CASSSPGQGEAFF.

The V call is TRBV7-3, the J call TRBJ1-1, with D unclear. Germline CDR1 SGHTA, CDR2 FQGTGA. The germline V and J ends were trimmed by 2 bases and 0 bases, with 13 bases remaining between them. CDR3 size: 16 residues. CDR3 bases: TGTGCCAGCAGCTTATCCGGACGGGAGATGAACACTGAAGCTTTCTTT. Protein sequence: CASSLSGREMNTEAFF. Supplemented by reference TRBV7-3 and TRBJ1-1, the full variable domain reads GAGVSQTPSNKVTEKGKYVELRCDPISGHTALYWYRQSLGQGPEFLIYFQGTGAADDSGLPNDRFFAVRPEGSVSTLKIQRTERGDSAVYLCASSLSGREMNTEAFFGQGTRLTVV.

This clone was seen a single time. The rearrangement uses TRBV6-2 or TRBV6-3 and TRBJ1-1; 10 nucleotides agree with TRBD1. V lost 0 bases, J lost 6 bases, and 4 bases stayed unmatched. The germline V gene encodes CDR1 MNHEY and CDR2 SVGEGT. There are 15 residues in the CDR3. The CDR3 sequence is CASSYSGTGVSEAFF. CDR3 nucleotides: TGTGCCAGCAGTTACTCCGGGACAGGGGTCTCTGAAGCTTTCTTT.

The chain couples TRBV2 to TRBJ1-4; weak D call: TRBD1 (6 bases). Looked up from germline, CDR1 is SNHLY and CDR2 is FYNNEI. This CDR3 is built from 15 residues. V dropped 5 bases and J dropped 5 bases, with 15 bases sitting between them. CDR3: CASSKTGQGNEKLFF. CDR3 bases: TGTGCCAGCAGTAAAACAGGGCAAGGGAATGAAAAACTGTTTTTT.

This clone has more than one count but fewer than ten. This rearrangement joins TRBV5-4 to TRBJ2-1; 8 bases match TRBD2. The CDR3 is 15 residues long. The J segment lost 0 bases and the V segment lost 5 bases, leaving 4 bases of the junction unmatched. The germline V gene has CDR1 SGHNT and CDR2 YYREEE (reference sequence). CDR3 in DNA: TGTGCCAGCAGTAACGGGGGGGCCTCCTACAATGAGCAGTTCTTC. This sequence encodes CASSNGGASYNEQFF. Supplemented by reference TRBV5-4 and TRBJ2-1, the full variable domain reads ETGVTQSPTHLIKTRGQQVTLRCSSQSGHNTVSWYQQALGQGPQFIFQYYREEENGRGNFPPRFSGLQFPNYSSELNVNALELDDSALYLCASSNGGASYNEQFFGPGTRLTVL.